These 30 T cell receptor beta chains were sequenced from one sample in a study of CD8 T cells in ankylosing spondylitis. TCRdb passed the 5' RACE reads through MiXCR, listing each CDR3 protein once. The sample includes hundreds of thousands of distinct CDR3 sequences, 20% of them seen just once. Sequencing was performed on blood, either unsorted or a sorted T cell fraction (not recorded which). These receptors were collected from a male donor with ankylosing spondylitis or in good health (not recorded which).

CDR3 nucleotide sequence: TGTGCCTGGAGTGTACCAGGGGCTGGCAATCAGCCCCAGCATTTT. Amino acids: CAWSVPGAGNQPQHF. The V call is TRBV30, the J call TRBJ1-5, with a weak D call TRBD1 (6 bases). Deletions cut 0 bases from V and 2 bases from J, with 11 bases between. Germline assignment: CDR1 GTSNPN and CDR2 SVGIG (reference sequence). The CDR3 is 15 residues long.

In its sample, this clonotype was seen a few times. V gene TRBV12-3 or TRBV12-4 combines with J gene TRBJ2-3, with D perhaps matching TRBD1 or TRBD2 (5 bases each). V was trimmed by 6 bases and J by 2 bases, leaving 9 bases between them. This CDR3 has 13 residues. The CDR3: CASRGPNTDTQYF. Written as DNA, the CDR3 is TGTGCCAGCAGGGGACCGAACACAGATACGCAGTATTTT.

The J gene is TRBJ2-7, the V gene TRBV28, with TRBD1 as a possible D gene (6 bases). V lost 3 bases and J lost 4, with 10 bases in between. This CDR3 is built from 13 residues. Germline V gives CDR1 MDHEN, CDR2 SYDVKM. CDR3 sequence reads: CASSFSDRYEQYV. The DNA for the CDR3 is TGTGCCAGCAGTTTCTCGGACAGATACGAGCAGTACGTC.

This chain uses TRBV10-3 with TRBJ2-1; 12 bases match TRBD1. Germline V gene lookup returns CDR1 ENHRY and CDR2 SYGVKD. The CDR3 length is 14 residues. V lost 6 bases and J lost 7; bases outside the gene matches: 4. CDR3 nucleotides: TGTGCCATCAGCCCGGGACAGGGGGCAAATGAGCAGTTCTTC. This codes for CAISPGQGANEQFF.

This clonotype occurred a few times. This chain joins TRBV7-2 and TRBJ1-3; 7 bases map to TRBD1. CDR1 and CDR2 (germline): SGHTA, FQGNSA. The junction had 3 bases not matched to a gene; V was cut back by 5 bases and J by 2 bases. The CDR3 length is 14 residues. CDR3 sequence: CASSPGQTGNTIYF. For the CDR3, the DNA is TGTGCCAGCAGCCCGGGACAGACTGGAAACACCATATATTTT.

Ten or more counts support this clonotype. The V and J genes are TRBV12-3 or TRBV12-4 and TRBJ2-1, with TRBD1 matching 11 bases. This CDR3 region has 14 residues. V lost 1 base to trimming and J lost 10 bases; unmatched junction nucleotides: 3. The CDR3 coding sequence is TGTGCCAGCAGTTTAGGGACAGGGGGCTTGGAGCAGTTCTTC. It yields the protein CASSLGTGGLEQFF.

This clonotype was detected a few times. The rearrangement links TRBV12-3 or TRBV12-4 to TRBJ1-2, with a tentative D call TRBD1 (6 bases). The CDR3 length is 12 residues. Trimming removed 5 bases from V and 6 bases from J, with 10 bases in between. In DNA form, the CDR3 reads TGTGCCAGCAGTCAAAACAGGGATGGCTACACCTTC. This sequence encodes CASSQNRDGYTF.

This clonotype showed up many times. The chain combines TRBV29-1 with TRBJ1-3; TRBD1 aligns across 7 bases. J was trimmed by 0 bases and V by 4 bases; bases with no gene match: 6. Per the germline V gene, CDR1 is SQVTM and CDR2 is ANQGSEA. This CDR3 region has 15 residues. CDR3 sequence reads: CSVASGQTSGNTIYF. CDR3 in DNA: TGCAGCGTTGCTTCGGGACAGACCTCTGGAAACACCATATATTTT.

The CDR3 protein is CASRTGTARSYGYTF. For the CDR3, the DNA is TGTGCCAGCAGAACCGGGACAGCACGGAGCTATGGCTACACCTTC. This chain connects TRBV6-2 or TRBV6-3 to TRBJ1-2; 7 nucleotides agree with TRBD1. Unmatched junction bases numbered 11, after V lost 6 bases and J lost 4 bases. The V gene's germline CDR1 is MNHEY and CDR2 SVGEGT. This CDR3 is 15 amino acids long.

The V and J genes are TRBV12-3 or TRBV12-4 and TRBJ2-3; no clear D. This CDR3 has 17 residues. With 4 bases removed from V and 1 base from J, the gap between germline ends came to 18 bases. In nucleotides, the CDR3 is TGTGCCAGCAGTTACCGCCTAGGCAACACACGCACAGATACGCAGTATTTT. Translation gives CASSYRLGNTRTDTQYF.

This chain links TRBV7-8 with TRBJ2-2; no clear D gene. V was shortened by 5 bases and J by 5 bases, with 15 bases between the two germline ends. Germline loops: CDR1 SGHVS, CDR2 FQNEAQ. This CDR3 comprises 15 residues. The CDR3 sequence is CASSLGSAGTGELFF. DNA of the CDR3: TGTGCCAGCAGCCTTGGTAGTGCTGGAACCGGGGAGCTGTTTTTT. The full variable domain, its missing parts supplied by reference TRBV7-8 and TRBJ2-2, is GAGVSQSPRYKVAKRGQDVALRCDPISGHVSLFWYQQALGQGPEFLTYFQNEAQLDKSGLPSDRFFAERPEGSVSTLKIQRTQQEDSAVYLCASSLGSAGTGELFFGEGSRLTVL.

The chain carries TRBV24-1 and TRBJ2-2, with 7 nucleotides matching TRBD1. Looked up from germline, CDR1 is KGHDR and CDR2 is SFDVKD. V lost 3 bases, J lost 1 base, and 1 base stayed unmatched. This CDR3 contains 15 residues. The CDR3 DNA sequence: TGTGCCACCAGTGATCGACAGGGGAACACCGGGGAGCTGTTTTTT. Translated: CATSDRQGNTGELFF.

This clonotype showed up just once. The chain links TRBV6-5 to TRBJ2-2; possibly TRBD1 for D (6 bases). This CDR3 contains 18 residues. Trimming pared 2 bases from V and 0 bases from J, leaving 16 bases between. Germline CDR1 MNHEY, CDR2 SVGAGI. The CDR3 DNA sequence: TGTGCCAGCAGTTACCTAACAGGGCCCTCGACGAACACCGGGGAGCTGTTTTTT. Translation: CASSYLTGPSTNTGELFF.

This clonotype showed up just a few times. The V call is TRBV5-1, the J call TRBJ1-2; no firm D call. The germline gives CDR1 SGHRS, CDR2 YFSETQ. V was cut by 4 bases and J by 4 bases, with 5 bases left in between. This CDR3 spans 11 amino acids. This CDR3 reads CASSGPYGYTF. CDR3 in DNA: TGCGCCAGCAGCGGTCCCTATGGCTACACCTTC.

The chain carries TRBV12-3 or TRBV12-4 and TRBJ1-4; TRBD1 matches 8 bases. This CDR3 spans 12 amino acids. J gave up 8 bases and V 5 bases, and 1 base lay outside the gene matches. CDR3 nucleotides: TGTGCCAGCAGTAGGACAGGGGAAAAACTGTTTTTT. It specifies CASSRTGEKLFF.

The V and J genes are TRBV10-3 and TRBJ2-3; D is unclear. This CDR3 contains 13 residues. Trimming removed 4 bases from V and 0 bases from J, with 5 bases in between. Per germline, CDR1 ENHRY and CDR2 SYGVKD. CDR3 region: CAISVSSTDTQYF. Here the CDR3 DNA reads TGTGCCATCAGTGTGTCTAGCACAGATACGCAGTATTTT.

This clonotype was picked up a small number of times. CDR3 amino acids: CSARAGEETQYF. DNA of the CDR3: TGCAGTGCTAGAGCGGGAGAAGAGACCCAGTACTTC. This rearrangement joins TRBV20-1 to TRBJ2-5; a possible D gene is TRBD2 (6 bases). This CDR3 has 12 residues. Germline lookup yields CDR1 DFQATT and CDR2 SNEGSKA (reference sequence). Trimming took 1 base from V and 3 from J, leaving 6 bases between them.

The J gene is TRBJ2-5, the V gene TRBV5-1; D may be TRBD2 (6 bases). The V gene lost 5 bases and the J gene lost 5 bases, with 19 bases spanning the gap. In germline, CDR1 is SGHRS, CDR2 YFSETQ. This CDR3 comprises 15 residues. This CDR3 reads CASRVAAGNQETQYF. CDR3 nucleotides: TGCGCCAGCAGGGTTGCGGCGGGGAATCAGGAGACCCAGTACTTC.

CDR3 amino acids: CASSPILGDTQYF. The CDR3, as DNA: TGTGCCAGCTCACCAATACTTGGAGATACGCAGTATTTT. V usage is TRBV18 and J usage is TRBJ2-3; D remains unclear. V shed 2 bases and J shed 5 bases, with 8 bases lying between them. Germline CDR1 is KGHSH and CDR2 is LQKENI. The CDR3 covers 13 residues.

This clonotype showed up many times. The germline gene is not matched at one end of the junction; a read error may be the cause. This chain joins TRBV12-3 or TRBV12-4 and TRBJ2-1; 7 bases are a match to TRBD1. The CDR3 covers 11 residues. As DNA, the CDR3 is TGTGCCAGCAGTTTAGGACAGGGCAAGATCTTC. Its translation: CASSLGQGKIF.

The V and J genes are TRBV5-1 and TRBJ2-1, with TRBD1 matching over 8 bases. Germline-derived CDR1 and CDR2 are SGHRS and YFSETQ. Trimming removed 3 bases from V and 6 bases from J; junction bases left unmatched: 8. CDR3 length equals 15 residues. The CDR3 spells CASSSVTGDRNEQFF. The CDR3 coding sequence is TGCGCCAGCAGCTCGGTGACAGGGGATCGCAATGAGCAGTTCTTC. Full variable domain (missing parts from reference TRBV5-1 and TRBJ2-1): KAGVTQTPRYLIKTRGQQVTLSCSPISGHRSVSWYQQTPGQGLQFLFEYFSETQRNKGNFPGRFSGRQFSNSRSEMNVSTLELGDSALYLCASSSVTGDRNEQFFGPGTRLTVL.

This clonotype was detected many times. This sequence joins TRBV5-8 and TRBJ1-3, with D unresolved. CDR3 length: 12 amino acids. Germline V lookup: CDR1 SGHTS, CDR2 YDEGEE. The V gene lost 6 bases and the J gene lost 5 bases, with 9 bases spanning the gap. The CDR3 here is CASTTPRNTIYF. In DNA form, the CDR3 reads TGTGCCAGCACGACGCCCAGAAACACCATATATTTT. Full variable domain (missing parts from reference TRBV5-8 and TRBJ1-3): EAGVTQSPTHLIKTRGQQATLRCSPISGHTSVYWYQQALGLGLQFLLWYDEGEERNRGNFPPRFSGRQFPNYSSELNVNALELEDSALYLCASTTPRNTIYFGEGSWLTVV.

The rearrangement uses TRBV6-1 and TRBJ1-2; D perhaps matches TRBD1 (5 bases). The CDR3 loop spans 13 amino acids. The V gene's germline CDR1 is MNHNS and CDR2 SASEGT. Trimming removed 7 bases at V and 2 bases at J, with 11 bases between. CDR3 in amino acids: CASNPGPNYGYTF. The DNA for the CDR3 is TGTGCCAGCAACCCAGGGCCGAACTATGGCTACACCTTC.

This clonotype was observed a handful of times. This sequence joins TRBV3-1 and TRBJ1-2; D gene unclear. The CDR3 is 16 amino acids. Trimming cost V 0 bases and J 4 bases, with 15 bases left between them. CDR1 is LGHDT and CDR2 is YNNKEL in the germline V gene (reference sequence). This chain's CDR3 is CASSQERVRSSYGYTF. In DNA form, the CDR3 reads TGTGCCAGCAGCCAAGAGAGGGTCCGATCATCCTATGGCTACACCTTC.

This clonotype was recorded a few times. The chain couples TRBV24-1 to TRBJ1-1; the D gene is possibly TRBD1 (6 bases). This CDR3 is 16 amino acids long. CDR1 is KGHDR and CDR2 is SFDVKD in the germline V gene. The germline V and J ends were trimmed by 6 bases and 1 base, with 17 bases remaining between them. CDR3 sequence reads: CATSIKGGGSNTEAFF. The CDR3 nucleotides read TGTGCCACCAGTATAAAAGGGGGGGGTTCGAACACTGAAGCTTTCTTT.

Only a few counts were recorded for this clonotype. The chain recombines TRBV29-1 with TRBJ2-1; D uncertain. The germline CDR1 and CDR2 sequences are SQVTM and ANQGSEA. This CDR3 is built from 14 residues. Trimming cost V 4 bases and J 1 base, with 11 bases left between them. This CDR3 is CSVAIYLSYNEQFF. CDR3 DNA: TGCAGCGTTGCAATCTACCTGTCCTACAATGAGCAGTTCTTC.

This clonotype has just a few counts. This chain joins TRBV2 and TRBJ2-2; 7 positions match TRBD1. Unmatched junction bases numbered 4, after V lost 10 bases and J lost 5 bases. CDR3 length equals 12 residues. Germline assignment: CDR1 SNHLY and CDR2 FYNNEI. Written as DNA, the CDR3 is TGTGCCACGGAGACAGGGACCGGGGAGCTGTTTTTT. Its protein product is CATETGTGELFF.

This chain connects TRBV11-2 to TRBJ1-5, with D hard to call. The CDR3 length is 14 residues. Germline loops: CDR1 SGHAT, CDR2 FQNNGV. V was clipped by 2 bases and J by 9 bases, with 14 bases between them. The CDR3 here is CASSLSPSNAPQHF. CDR3 bases: TGTGCCAGCAGCTTAAGTCCCAGTAACGCGCCCCAGCATTTT.

The chain links TRBV15 to TRBJ2-1; D possibly corresponds to TRBD2 (6 bases). Germline lookup yields CDR1 LNHNV and CDR2 YYDKDF (reference sequence). Between the trimmed V and J ends, which lost 2 bases and 8 bases, there was a span of 16 bases. This CDR3 has 15 amino acids. The DNA for the CDR3 is TGTGCCACCAGCAGACCAGGCCCCGGGAGCTATGAGCAGTTCTTC. Translating it yields CATSRPGPGSYEQFF.

The chain employs TRBV6-1 and TRBJ2-7, with 7 bases identical to TRBD1. V shed 5 bases, J shed 2 bases, and the junction held 6 bases outside the gene matches. The CDR3 sequence is 14 residues long. The germline CDR1 and CDR2 sequences are MNHNS and SASEGT. Here the CDR3 DNA reads TGTGCCAGCAGTAGAGACAGGGAGCCCTACGAGCAGTACGTC. Translated: CASSRDREPYEQYV.